One sample yielded the 32 T cell receptor beta chains listed below, sequenced in a study of post-analysis software for immune sequencing data. cDNA libraries of TCR beta carried unique molecular identifiers. TCRdb re-called the PCR reads through MiXCR, storing one row per CDR3 protein. The sample yields hundreds of thousands of distinct CDR3 sequences, 53% seen once. Broader study findings: About 5 TRBV segments, including TRBV5-6, TRBV5-1 and TRBV20-1, were more frequent in patients than controls.

These TCRs' antigens remain unknown. The source material was blood. These receptors originate from a girl aged 5 to 17 with multiple sclerosis.

This clonotype has a handful of counts. The chain has TRBV7-3 and TRBJ1-2, with D unclear. From germline, CDR1 is SGHTA and CDR2 FQGTGA. Trimming took off 2 bases at V and 0 bases at J, with 13 bases between the two ends. CDR3 length: 16 amino acids. The CDR3 DNA reads TGTGCCAGCAGCTTATTCTCGGACGGTACTAACTATGGCTACACCTTC. This gives the protein CASSLFSDGTNYGYTF.

This clonotype has more than one count but fewer than ten. The V and J genes are TRBV7-9 and TRBJ2-5; TRBD2 is a possible D gene (5 bases). The assigned J gene may be wrong: the sequence end matches TRBJ2-7 better. CDR3 size: 15 residues. Germline CDR1 is SEHNR and CDR2 is FQNEAQ (reference sequence). CDR3 region: CASSLGGRGDSEQYF. CDR3 in DNA: TGTGCCAGCAGCTTAGGTGGCCGGGGAGATTCCGAGCAGTACTTC.

This sequence joins TRBV20-1 and TRBJ2-5, with a tentative D call TRBD1 (5 bases). CDR3 size: 15 residues. Germline V gives CDR1 DFQATT, CDR2 SNEGSKA (reference sequence). Trimming left V 0 bases short and J 5 bases short, with 16 bases between. CDR3 amino acids: CSARDLRGSIETQYF. In nucleotides, the CDR3 is TGCAGTGCTAGAGATCTAAGGGGTAGCATCGAGACCCAGTACTTC.

This chain connects TRBV6-5 to TRBJ1-1; D not resolved. The germline V and J ends were trimmed by 6 bases and 0 bases, with 8 bases remaining between them. The CDR3 has 13 amino acids. The germline V gene has CDR1 MNHEY and CDR2 SVGAGI. In DNA, the CDR3 is TGTGCCAGCAGCCCGAAAATGAACACTGAAGCTTTCTTT. Its protein is CASSPKMNTEAFF.

The chain links TRBV20-1 to TRBJ1-2, with D possibly matching TRBD1 (6 bases). With 0 bases removed from V and 0 bases from J, the gap between germline ends came to 17 bases. Germline values: CDR1 DFQATT, CDR2 SNEGSKA (reference sequence). The CDR3 sequence is 17 residues long. The CDR3 protein is CSARDYRGHGANYGYTF. In DNA, the CDR3 is TGCAGTGCTAGAGATTATCGGGGACACGGAGCTAACTATGGCTACACCTTC.

The chain uses TRBV14 and TRBJ2-7; 11 nucleotides align to TRBD2. Germline assignment: CDR1 SGHDN and CDR2 FVKESK. V dropped 4 bases and J dropped 2; count of bases not matched to a gene: 7. The CDR3 loop spans 16 amino acids. The CDR3 loop is CASSRCTSGSTYEQYF. The CDR3 DNA reads TGTGCCAGCAGCCGGTGCACTAGCGGGAGTACCTACGAGCAGTACTTC.

The chain links TRBV29-1 to TRBJ2-5; D gene ambiguous. The CDR3 is 11 residues long. V dropped 3 bases and J dropped 1 base, with 3 bases sitting between them. Germline CDR1 reads SQVTM; CDR2 reads ANQGSEA. The CDR3 protein is CSVDFQETQYF. Here the CDR3 DNA reads TGCAGCGTTGACTTCCAAGAGACCCAGTACTTC.

The chain links TRBV6-5 to TRBJ1-2, with D perhaps TRBD1 (5 bases). This CDR3 region has 22 residues. CDR1 is MNHEY and CDR2 is SVGAGI in the germline V gene. V lost 7 bases to trimming and J lost 6 bases, with 42 bases between them. The CDR3 sequence is CASILWLVFISRLAGQTNGYTF. The DNA for the CDR3 is TGTGCCAGCATTTTGTGGCTAGTATTCATTAGTCGCCTAGCAGGGCAGACCAATGGCTACACCTTC.

The chain combines TRBV3-1 with TRBJ2-7, with 12 bases identical to TRBD2. The CDR3 spans 16 residues. The ends lost 3 bases at V and 4 bases at J; junction bases unmatched: 7. In germline, CDR1 is LGHDT, CDR2 YNNKEL (reference sequence). The DNA for the CDR3 is TGTGCCAGCAGCCACAGACGACTAGCGGGAGCGTACGAGCAGTACTTC. Its protein product is CASSHRRLAGAYEQYF.

The table lists this clonotype with a few counts. The chain links TRBV7-3 to TRBJ2-4; tentative D call: TRBD2 (5 bases). The J call may be faulty, since TRBJ2-7 better matches the DNA end. The germline V gene has CDR1 SGHTA and CDR2 FQGTGA. CDR3 length: 17 residues. In DNA form, the CDR3 reads TGTGCCAGCAGCTTAAGTGGAGGTCGGTCCGATAACAACGAGCAGTACTTC. As protein: CASSLSGGRSDNNEQYF.

DNA of the CDR3: TGCGCCAGCAGCGACCCGGGGGGCTCCTACGAGCAGTACTTC. Protein sequence: CASSDPGGSYEQYF. The chain carries TRBV4-1 and TRBJ2-7, with 7 bases identical to TRBD2. After removal of 5 bases from V and 0 bases from J, the junction contained 4 bases not matched to a gene. This CDR3 is 14 amino acids long. CDR1 is MGHRA and CDR2 is YSYEKL in the germline V gene.

The chain links TRBV12-3 or TRBV12-4 to TRBJ1-1, with 8 bases that match TRBD1. After removal of 6 bases from V and 6 bases from J, the junction contained 9 bases not matched to a gene. This CDR3 comprises 14 residues. The CDR3 here is CASRSRQGRAEAFF. Here the CDR3 DNA reads TGTGCCAGCAGATCCCGACAGGGGAGGGCTGAAGCTTTCTTT.

The J gene is TRBJ2-1, the V gene TRBV6-5, with 7 bases lining up with TRBD1. Per the germline V gene, CDR1 is MNHEY and CDR2 is SVGAGI. V gave up 5 bases and J gave up 15 bases; unmatched junction bases: 10. The CDR3 is 12 amino acids. CDR3 nucleotide sequence: TGTGCCAGCAGTCCGGGACAGCCCTTCGTGTTCTTC. This gives the protein CASSPGQPFVFF.

This clonotype was picked up a small number of times. This chain connects TRBV12-3 or TRBV12-4 to TRBJ2-3, with 16 positions matching TRBD2. Trimming took 10 bases from V and 4 from J; bases not matched to a gene: 8. The CDR3 has 16 residues. CDR3 protein: CATGLAGGPPSDTQYF. CDR3 bases: TGTGCCACGGGACTAGCGGGGGGGCCACCATCAGATACGCAGTATTTT.

The chain carries TRBV12-3 or TRBV12-4 and TRBJ2-4, with a tentative D call TRBD1 (6 bases). This CDR3 is 13 amino acids long. Trimming took 5 bases from V and 6 from J, leaving 11 bases between them. The CDR3 region is CASSQGIINIQYF. In DNA form, the CDR3 reads TGTGCCAGCAGTCAGGGGATAATAAACATTCAGTACTTC.

Of note for this clonotype: It is likely a read error, because the conserved phenylalanine at the end of the CDR3 is missing. CDR3 sequence: CSARALTRTRVNEQFL. The CDR3 DNA follows: TGCAGTGCTAGAGCCCTTACAAGGACAAGGGTCAATGAGCAGTTCCTC. The J gene is TRBJ2-1, the V gene TRBV20-1; D possibly corresponds to TRBD1 (5 bases). Germline CDR1 and CDR2: DFQATT and SNEGSKA (reference sequence). The CDR3 is 16 amino acids. V was cut by 1 base and J by 6 bases, with 19 bases left in between.

This clonotype was seen a single time. The chain is built from TRBV7-9 and TRBJ2-7, with 11 bases fitting TRBD2. V trimming: 3 bases; J trimming: 3 bases; junction bases outside the gene matches: 1. The CDR3 extends over 14 amino acids. Germline V CDR1 and CDR2: SEHNR, FQNEAQ (reference sequence). CDR3 region: CASSFSGRGYEQYF. CDR3 in DNA: TGTGCCAGCAGCTTTAGCGGGAGGGGCTACGAGCAGTACTTC. The complete variable domain, with remaining parts taken from reference TRBV7-9 and TRBJ2-7, reads DTGVSQNPRHKITKRGQNVTFRCDPISEHNRLYWYRQTLGQGPEFLTYFQNEAQLEKSRLLSDRFSAERPKGSFSTLEIQRTEQGDSAMYLCASSFSGRGYEQYFGPGTRLTVT.

The V and J genes are TRBV6-6 and TRBJ1-2, with D maybe TRBD1 (5 bases). Germline CDR1 MNHNY, CDR2 SVGAGI (reference sequence). V lost 2 bases and J 4 bases, leaving 11 bases between the germline ends. This CDR3 comprises 14 residues. The CDR3 sequence is CASSYDRPSYGYTF. CDR3 nucleotide sequence: TGTGCCAGCAGTTACGACAGACCGTCCTATGGCTACACCTTC.

The chain is built from TRBV25-1 and TRBJ2-1; D is possibly TRBD1 (5 bases). V lost 1 base and J 7 bases, leaving 11 bases between the germline ends. The CDR3 contains 14 residues. Per the germline V gene, CDR1 is MGHDK and CDR2 is SYGVNS. The CDR3 DNA follows: TGTGCCAGCAGTGAATTGACAAGGGGTAATGAGCAGTTCTTC. Translation: CASSELTRGNEQFF.

The chain carries TRBV24-1 and TRBJ2-1; D is perhaps TRBD1 (5 bases). This CDR3 is built from 13 residues. Trimming left V 4 bases short and J 7 bases short, with 10 bases between. From germline, CDR1 is KGHDR and CDR2 SFDVKD. This CDR3 reads CATSDSQENEQFF. Written as DNA, the CDR3 is TGTGCCACCAGTGACTCACAGGAGAATGAGCAGTTCTTC.

In this sample, this clonotype turned up a few times. V and J are TRBV5-1 and TRBJ2-5, with TRBD2 matching over 7 bases. The trim removed 6 bases at V and 11 bases at J, leaving 19 bases unmatched. The CDR3 is made up of 15 amino acids. In germline, CDR1 is SGHRS, CDR2 YFSETQ. CDR3 sequence reads: CASTIRAGSHIEQYF. As DNA, the CDR3 is TGCGCCAGCACCATAAGAGCGGGATCTCATATTGAGCAGTACTTC.

The chain joins TRBV7-9 to TRBJ1-2; D gene ambiguous. The CDR3 contains 14 residues. Trimming took 5 bases from V and 5 from J, leaving 15 bases between them. The V gene's germline CDR1 is SEHNR and CDR2 FQNEAQ (reference sequence). The CDR3 spells CASSELGVKYGYTF. The CDR3 DNA reads TGTGCCAGCAGCGAGCTCGGGGTTAAGTATGGCTACACCTTC.

The rearrangement joins TRBV20-1 to TRBJ2-3; TRBD1 agrees at 7 bases. From germline, CDR1 is DFQATT and CDR2 SNEGSKA (reference sequence). Losses at the gene ends were 0 bases for V and 1 base for J; bases not matched to a gene: 4. This CDR3 has 15 residues. The CDR3 spells CSARDEDRRTDTQYF. Here the CDR3 DNA reads TGCAGTGCTAGAGATGAGGACAGGCGCACAGATACGCAGTATTTT.

This chain connects TRBV29-1 to TRBJ2-3; D is uncertain. Per germline, CDR1 SQVTM and CDR2 ANQGSEA. The CDR3 runs to 13 residues. V lost 4 bases, J lost 2 bases, and 10 bases lay in between. CDR3 protein: CSVASRYTDTQYF. As DNA, the CDR3 is TGCAGCGTTGCCTCCAGATACACAGATACGCAGTATTTT.

This sequence joins TRBV5-1 and TRBJ2-1; 7 nucleotides align to TRBD1. The end of the DNA fits TRBJ2-7 better, so the J call may be wrong. There are 14 residues in the CDR3. Germline CDR1 SGHRS, CDR2 YFSETQ. The CDR3 loop reads CASSFGDSLDEQYF. The CDR3 bases are TGCGCCAGCAGCTTCGGGGACAGTCTGGACGAGCAGTACTTC.

V and J are TRBV7-3 and TRBJ1-4, with TRBD1 as a possible D gene (6 bases). This CDR3 region has 15 residues. CDR1 and CDR2 (germline): SGHTA, FQGTGA. V was clipped by 3 bases and J by 0 bases, with 8 bases between them. CDR3 loop: CASSLDRATNEKLFF. CDR3 nucleotide sequence: TGTGCCAGCAGCTTGGACAGAGCAACTAATGAAAAACTGTTTTTT. The whole variable domain, remainder taken from reference TRBV7-3 and TRBJ1-4, is GAGVSQTPSNKVTEKGKYVELRCDPISGHTALYWYRQSLGQGPEFLIYFQGTGAADDSGLPNDRFFAVRPEGSVSTLKIQRTERGDSAVYLCASSLDRATNEKLFFGSGTQLSVL.

V and J are TRBV6-6 and TRBJ2-7; a possible D gene is TRBD1 (6 bases). Gene TRBJ2-5 matches the end of the DNA better, so the J call may be wrong. The germline CDR1 and CDR2 sequences are MNHNY and SVGAGI (reference sequence). This CDR3 is built from 15 residues. The CDR3 DNA reads TGTGCCAGCAGTCGCCAAACAGGGATAGGGGAGACCCAGTACTTC. It is translated as CASSRQTGIGETQYF.

The rearrangement joins TRBV6-5 to TRBJ2-7, with D unresolved. The V gene lost 2 bases and the J gene lost 2 bases, with 7 bases spanning the gap. The CDR3 contains 13 residues. Germline assignment: CDR1 MNHEY and CDR2 SVGAGI. The CDR3 protein is CASSYRVTYEQYF. The DNA for the CDR3 is TGTGCCAGCAGTTACAGGGTTACCTACGAGCAGTACTTC.

The chain employs TRBV20-1 and TRBJ2-5; a possible D gene is TRBD2 (5 bases). Germline V lookup: CDR1 DFQATT, CDR2 SNEGSKA (reference sequence). The CDR3 is 15 amino acids. Trimming left V 2 bases short and J 5 bases short, with 18 bases between. The CDR3 region has the DNA TGCAGTGCTAGACCCGTGAGCGGCCTCGGGGAGACCCAGTACTTC. This codes for CSARPVSGLGETQYF.

The V and J genes are TRBV20-1 and TRBJ2-3; TRBD2 is a possible D gene (6 bases). V lost 3 bases and J lost 4, with 14 bases in between. From germline, CDR1 is DFQATT and CDR2 SNEGSKA (reference sequence). The CDR3 loop spans 14 amino acids. The CDR3 coding sequence is TGCAGTGCTAGGCTCGGGAGAGTAGCAGATACGCAGTATTTT. It specifies CSARLGRVADTQYF.

The chain recombines TRBV29-1 with TRBJ2-1, with 12 bases identical to TRBD2. V shed 7 bases and J 7 bases; nucleotides not matched to a gene: 5. This CDR3 spans 13 amino acids. Germline CDR1 SQVTM, CDR2 ANQGSEA. The CDR3 reads CSALAGGRNEQFF. Here the CDR3 DNA reads TGCAGCGCTCTAGCGGGAGGGCGGAATGAGCAGTTCTTC.

This clonotype turned up a few times. The chain has TRBV5-1 and TRBJ2-1; 7 nucleotides align to TRBD1. J gave up 5 bases and V 1 base, and 15 bases lay outside the gene matches. Germline lookup yields CDR1 SGHRS and CDR2 YFSETQ. The CDR3 totals 18 residues. CDR3 nucleotides: TGCGCCAGCAGCTTGATCCGGGACAGCAATTTCATCCACAATGAGCAGTTCTTC. This codes for CASSLIRDSNFIHNEQFF. Drawing the rest from reference TRBV5-1 and TRBJ2-1, the complete variable domain is KAGVTQTPRYLIKTRGQQVTLSCSPISGHRSVSWYQQTPGQGLQFLFEYFSETQRNKGNFPGRFSGRQFSNSRSEMNVSTLELGDSALYLCASSLIRDSNFIHNEQFFGPGTRLTVL.